A single sample is the source of the 20 T cell receptor beta chains below, sequenced in a study of Graves' ophthalmopathy and Graves' hyperthyroidism. For repertoire sequencing, the TCR beta CDR3 regions were amplified from RNA transcripts. RT-PCR was first run with HTBI primers, then multiplex PCR in a second round. MiXCR, run by TCRdb on the multiplex PCR reads, gives a single entry per CDR3 protein. Of fewer than 650,000 distinct CDR3 sequences in the sample, about a fifth are singletons; the top ten hold around 6.9%. The specimen sequenced was peripheral blood. These receptors all come from a woman between 18 and 29 years old with stable Graves' hyperthyroidism. Some clones in this sample may be carry-over from other donors' samples.

A note on this clonotype: Being one base from a much bigger clone, this may be a read error. The chain uses TRBV20-1 and TRBJ1-5; tentatively, D is TRBD1 (5 bases). Germline values: CDR1 DFQATT, CDR2 SNEGSKA (reference sequence). V was cut by 8 bases and J by 7 bases, with 15 bases left in between. CDR3 size: 12 residues. The DNA of the CDR3 is TGCAGTTCTCACAGGACGGACCAGCCCCAGCATTTT. Its protein product is CSSHRTDQPQHF.

This clonotype was detected many times. The rearrangement uses TRBV6-1 and TRBJ1-2; the D is unclear. This CDR3 comprises 15 residues. The germline CDR1 and CDR2 sequences are MNHNS and SASEGT. V was clipped by 5 bases and J by 3 bases, with 16 bases between them. CDR3 in amino acids: CASSPISSSDYGYTF. CDR3 DNA sequence: TGTGCCAGCAGTCCAATCAGCAGCTCGGACTATGGCTACACCTTC.

This clonotype was detected ten times or more. The chain joins TRBV6-1 to TRBJ2-6; D is uncertain. Per germline, CDR1 MNHNS and CDR2 SASEGT. V was shortened by 6 bases and J by 0 bases, with 6 bases between the two germline ends. The CDR3 has 14 amino acids. Written as DNA, the CDR3 is TGTGCCAGCAGGTCTAGCTCTGGGGCCAACGTCCTGACTTTC. The encoded protein is CASRSSSGANVLTF.

The chain has TRBV7-9 and TRBJ2-5, with TRBD1 as a possible D gene (5 bases). Trimming removed 7 bases at V and 3 bases at J, with 15 bases between. Germline V gene sequence: CDR1 SEHNR, CDR2 FQNEAQ (reference sequence). CDR3 length: 14 residues. The chain's CDR3 is CASTTRQTEETQYF. DNA of the CDR3: TGTGCCAGCACCACCCGACAGACCGAAGAGACCCAGTACTTC.

A note on this clonotype: This may stem from a read error, because a much larger clone lies one nucleotide away. The gene calls are TRBV5-1 and TRBJ2-2; tentative D call: TRBD1 (6 bases). There are 16 residues in the CDR3. Germline CDR1 is SGHRS and CDR2 is YFSETQ. The V end lost 3 bases, the J end lost 0 bases, and 12 bases lay between the germline ends. The CDR3 region has the DNA TGCGCCAGCAGCTCGGAACAGGGACCGAACACCGGGGAGCTGTTTTTT. Its translation: CASSSEQGPNTGELFF.

The gene calls are TRBV6-5 and TRBJ1-5; D possibly corresponds to TRBD1 (6 bases). Germline assignment: CDR1 MNHEY and CDR2 SVGAGI. Trimming left V 3 bases short and J 3 bases short, with 9 bases between. The CDR3 length is 14 residues. The CDR3 reads CASSYGGTNQPQHF. The CDR3 DNA reads TGTGCCAGCAGTTATGGGGGCACCAATCAGCCCCAGCATTTT.

The chain carries TRBV19 and TRBJ2-2; D is unclear. The V gene lost 3 bases and the J gene lost 3 bases, with 8 bases spanning the gap. Germline V gene sequence: CDR1 LNHDA, CDR2 SQIVND (reference sequence). This CDR3 spans 14 amino acids. CDR3 in DNA: TGTGCCAGTAGTATTCGAGGAGACACCGGGGAGCTGTTTTTT. Its protein product is CASSIRGDTGELFF.

A word on this clonotype: This sequence may be a read error, since a much larger clone differs from it by one base. The chain joins TRBV6-1 to TRBJ1-1; 9 nucleotides align to TRBD1. The CDR3 is 13 residues long. Germline V gene lookup returns CDR1 MNHNS and CDR2 SASEGT. The CDR3 reads CACRNRGRTEAFF. DNA of the CDR3: TGTGCCTGCAGGAACAGGGGGCGCACTGAAGCTTTCTTT.

This clonotype was seen ten or more times. The chain has TRBV28 and TRBJ2-7, with 9 bases fitting TRBD2. The CDR3 has 15 residues. Germline loops: CDR1 MDHEN, CDR2 SYDVKM. The V gene end was trimmed by 3 bases and the J gene end by 4 bases; junction bases not matched to a gene: 7. CDR3 nucleotides: TGTGCCAGCAGTTTGGGCGGGAGGGCCAGGTACGAGCAGTACTTC. Encoded protein: CASSLGGRARYEQYF.

The V and J genes are TRBV7-3 and TRBJ2-7; no clear D gene. The CDR3 spans 16 residues. The ends were cut back, 5 bases at V and 3 bases at J, with 20 bases in the middle. Per germline, CDR1 SGHTA and CDR2 FQGTGA. DNA for the CDR3: TGTGCCAGCAGCCTGAATAGGGCGTCTACGGTCTACGAGCAGTACTTC. This encodes CASSLNRASTVYEQYF.

A few counts support this clonotype. V usage is TRBV19 and J usage is TRBJ1-5; perhaps TRBD1 as D (6 bases). V was shortened by 1 base and J by 4 bases, with 11 bases between the two germline ends. CDR1 LNHDA and CDR2 SQIVND come from the germline V gene (reference sequence). This CDR3 has 15 amino acids. CDR3 loop: CASSIVRGANQPQHF. The CDR3 bases are TGTGCCAGTAGTATAGTCAGGGGAGCTAATCAGCCCCAGCATTTT.

V usage is TRBV7-2 and J usage is TRBJ2-7; D is possibly TRBD2 (5 bases). This CDR3 region has 13 residues. CDR1 SGHTA and CDR2 FQGNSA come from the germline V gene. Trimming left V 5 bases short and J 5 bases short, with 13 bases between. DNA for the CDR3: TGTGCCAGCAGCCCTCCTGGAGGCGACGAGCAGTACTTC. Its protein product is CASSPPGGDEQYF.

This clonotype was seen repeatedly, ten times or more. This rearrangement joins TRBV6-5 to TRBJ2-7; TRBD1 aligns across 8 bases. The ends lost 2 bases at V and 2 bases at J; junction bases unmatched: 5. Germline CDR1 reads MNHEY; CDR2 reads SVGAGI. The CDR3 has 15 residues. The CDR3 region is CASSYHGQGAYEQYF. CDR3 DNA sequence: TGTGCCAGCAGTTACCATGGACAGGGAGCCTACGAGCAGTACTTC.

V gene TRBV30 combines with J gene TRBJ2-2; D ambiguous. CDR3 length: 13 residues. V lost 0 bases to trimming and J lost 1 base, with 3 bases between them. Germline CDR1 and CDR2: GTSNPN and SVGIG (reference sequence). CDR3 region: CAWSVLNTGELFF. The CDR3 DNA is TGTGCCTGGAGTGTGTTGAACACCGGGGAGCTGTTTTTT.

Many counts were recorded for this clonotype. The rearrangement uses TRBV2 and TRBJ2-7; no firm D call. Germline CDR1 reads SNHLY; CDR2 reads FYNNEI. The CDR3 runs to 11 residues. Trimming removed 2 bases from V and 4 bases from J, with 3 bases in between. The CDR3, as DNA: TGTGCCAGCAGTGAACAATACGAGCAGTACTTC. Protein: CASSEQYEQYF.

At least ten counts were recorded for this clonotype. V and J are TRBV6-1 and TRBJ1-3, with D tentatively TRBD1 (5 bases). V lost 5 bases and J 2 bases, leaving 16 bases between the germline ends. The CDR3 length is 16 residues. CDR1 is MNHNS, CDR2 SASEGT, per germline. CDR3 DNA: TGTGCCAGCAGTCTTCCCGGGACTAAGACTGGAAACACCATATATTTT. Its protein product is CASSLPGTKTGNTIYF.

The rearrangement joins TRBV20-1 to TRBJ2-5; D possibly matches TRBD1 or TRBD2 (6 bases each). CDR3 length equals 15 residues. The ends were cut back, 2 bases at V and 5 bases at J, with 18 bases in the middle. From germline, CDR1 is DFQATT and CDR2 SNEGSKA (reference sequence). The CDR3 here is CSARLTGTDRETQYF. CDR3 nucleotide sequence: TGCAGTGCTAGACTAACCGGGACTGACAGGGAGACCCAGTACTTC.

In its sample, this clonotype was seen once. J is TRBJ1-1 and V is TRBV7-2; D is unresolved. Germline CDR1 is SGHTA and CDR2 is FQGNSA. CDR3 size: 14 residues. Trimming left V 2 bases short and J 6 bases short, with 13 bases between. CDR3 loop: CASSLRTSGAEAFF. The CDR3 region has the DNA TGTGCCAGCAGCTTAAGGACCAGCGGGGCTGAAGCTTTCTTT.

This clonotype was recorded a few times. This chain joins TRBV7-8 and TRBJ1-3; 7 bases fit TRBD1. Germline V CDR1 and CDR2: SGHVS, FQNEAQ. J was trimmed by 4 bases and V by 4 bases; bases with no gene match: 7. This CDR3 comprises 15 residues. CDR3 nucleotides: TGTGCCAGCAGCTCGGAGGGGGCTGCGGGAAACACCATATATTTT. It is translated as CASSSEGAAGNTIYF.

The genes are TRBV20-1 and TRBJ1-2; a weak D match, TRBD1 (5 bases). Germline assignment: CDR1 DFQATT and CDR2 SNEGSKA (reference sequence). This CDR3 region has 16 residues. V lost 5 bases, J lost 3 bases, and 22 bases lay in between. CDR3 amino acids: CSALTGPEDTYYGYTF. In DNA, the CDR3 is TGCAGTGCTCTTACAGGACCCGAAGACACCTACTATGGCTACACCTTC.